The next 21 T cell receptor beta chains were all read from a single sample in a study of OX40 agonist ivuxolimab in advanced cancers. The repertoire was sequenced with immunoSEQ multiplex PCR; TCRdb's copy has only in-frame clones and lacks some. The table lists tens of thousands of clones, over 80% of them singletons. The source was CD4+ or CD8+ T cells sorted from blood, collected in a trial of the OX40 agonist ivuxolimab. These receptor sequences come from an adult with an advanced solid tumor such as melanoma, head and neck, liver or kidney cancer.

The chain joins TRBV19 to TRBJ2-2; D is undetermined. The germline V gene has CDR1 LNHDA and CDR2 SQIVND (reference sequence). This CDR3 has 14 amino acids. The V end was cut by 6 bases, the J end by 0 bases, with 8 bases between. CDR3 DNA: TGTGCCAGTAGGATTCAGCCGAACACCGGGGAGCTGTTTTTT. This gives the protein CASRIQPNTGELFF.

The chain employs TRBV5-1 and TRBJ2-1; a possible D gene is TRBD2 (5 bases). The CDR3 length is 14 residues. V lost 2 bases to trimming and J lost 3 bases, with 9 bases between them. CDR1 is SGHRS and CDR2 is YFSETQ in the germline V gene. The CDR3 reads CASSLLGGYNEQFF. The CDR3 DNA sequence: TGCGCCAGCAGCTTACTAGGAGGCTACAATGAGCAGTTCTTC.

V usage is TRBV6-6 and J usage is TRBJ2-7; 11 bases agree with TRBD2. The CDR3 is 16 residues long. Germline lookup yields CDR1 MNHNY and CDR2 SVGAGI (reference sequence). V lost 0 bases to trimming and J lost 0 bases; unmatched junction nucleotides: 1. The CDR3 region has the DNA TGTGCCAGCAGTTACTCCACTAGCGGGAGCTCCTACGAGCAGTACTTC. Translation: CASSYSTSGSSYEQYF.

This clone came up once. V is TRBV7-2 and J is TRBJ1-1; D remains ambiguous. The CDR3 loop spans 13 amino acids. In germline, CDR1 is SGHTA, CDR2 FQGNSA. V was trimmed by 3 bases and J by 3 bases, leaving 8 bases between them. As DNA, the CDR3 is TGTGCCAGCAGCTTTAGAACGGACACTGAAGCTTTCTTT. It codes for CASSFRTDTEAFF.

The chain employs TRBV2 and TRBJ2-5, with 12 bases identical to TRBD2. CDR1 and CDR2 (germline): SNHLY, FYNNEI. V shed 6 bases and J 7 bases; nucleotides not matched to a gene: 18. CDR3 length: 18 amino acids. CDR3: CASSADHLAGGRAGTQYF. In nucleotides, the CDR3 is TGTGCCAGCAGCGCAGACCACCTAGCGGGGGGGCGTGCGGGGACCCAGTACTTC.

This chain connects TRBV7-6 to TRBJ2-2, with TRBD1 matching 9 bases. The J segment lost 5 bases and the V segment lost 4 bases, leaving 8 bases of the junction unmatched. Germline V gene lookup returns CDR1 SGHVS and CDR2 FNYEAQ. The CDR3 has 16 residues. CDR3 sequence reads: CASSSGQGWDTGELFF. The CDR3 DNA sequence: TGTGCCAGCAGCTCCGGACAGGGGTGGGATACCGGGGAGCTGTTTTTT.

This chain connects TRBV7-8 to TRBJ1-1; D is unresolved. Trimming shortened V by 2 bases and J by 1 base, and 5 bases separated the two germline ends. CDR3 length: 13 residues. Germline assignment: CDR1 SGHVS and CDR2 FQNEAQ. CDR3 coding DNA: TGTGCCAGCAGCTTATTAGAGAACACTGAAGCTTTCTTT. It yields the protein CASSLLENTEAFF. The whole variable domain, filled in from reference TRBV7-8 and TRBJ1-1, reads GAGVSQSPRYKVAKRGQDVALRCDPISGHVSLFWYQQALGQGPEFLTYFQNEAQLDKSGLPSDRFFAERPEGSVSTLKIQRTQQEDSAVYLCASSLLENTEAFFGQGTRLTVV.

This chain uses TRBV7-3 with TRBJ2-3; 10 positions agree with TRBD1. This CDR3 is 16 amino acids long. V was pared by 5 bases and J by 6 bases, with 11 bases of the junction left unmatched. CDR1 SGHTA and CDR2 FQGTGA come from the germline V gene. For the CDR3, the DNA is TGTGCCAGCAGCCTGGGGGGACAGGGGTGGACGGATACGCAGTATTTT. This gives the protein CASSLGGQGWTDTQYF.

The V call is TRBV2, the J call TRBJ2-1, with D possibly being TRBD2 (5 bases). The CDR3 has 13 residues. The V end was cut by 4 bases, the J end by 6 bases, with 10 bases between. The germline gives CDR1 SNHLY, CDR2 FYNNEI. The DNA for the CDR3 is TGTGCCAGCAGTGGCGGACTCCTCAATGAGCAGTTCTTC. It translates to CASSGGLLNEQFF.

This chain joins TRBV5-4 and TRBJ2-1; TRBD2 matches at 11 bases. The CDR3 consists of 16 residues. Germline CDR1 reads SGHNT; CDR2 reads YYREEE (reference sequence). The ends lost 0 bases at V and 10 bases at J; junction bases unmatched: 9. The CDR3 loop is CASSLGASGGIREQFF. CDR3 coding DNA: TGTGCCAGCAGCTTGGGGGCTAGCGGGGGGATTCGGGAGCAGTTCTTC.

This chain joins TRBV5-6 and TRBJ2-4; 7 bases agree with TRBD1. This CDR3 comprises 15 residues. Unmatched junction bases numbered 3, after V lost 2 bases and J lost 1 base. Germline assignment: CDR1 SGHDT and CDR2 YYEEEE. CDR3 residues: CASSLTGAAKNIQYF. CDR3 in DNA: TGTGCCAGCAGCTTAACAGGGGCGGCCAAAAACATTCAGTACTTC.

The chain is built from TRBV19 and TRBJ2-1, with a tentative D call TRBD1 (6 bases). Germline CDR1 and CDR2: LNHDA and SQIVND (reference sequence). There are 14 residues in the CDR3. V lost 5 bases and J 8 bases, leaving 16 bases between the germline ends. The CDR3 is CASSPIGQLYEQFF. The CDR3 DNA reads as TGTGCCAGTAGTCCGATAGGACAGCTCTATGAGCAGTTCTTC.

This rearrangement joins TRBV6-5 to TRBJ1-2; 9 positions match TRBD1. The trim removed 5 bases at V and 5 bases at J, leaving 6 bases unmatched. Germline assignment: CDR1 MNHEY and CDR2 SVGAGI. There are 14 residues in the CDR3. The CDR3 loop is CASSRTGGAYGYTF. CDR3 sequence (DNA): TGTGCCAGCAGTCGTACAGGGGGCGCGTATGGCTACACCTTC.

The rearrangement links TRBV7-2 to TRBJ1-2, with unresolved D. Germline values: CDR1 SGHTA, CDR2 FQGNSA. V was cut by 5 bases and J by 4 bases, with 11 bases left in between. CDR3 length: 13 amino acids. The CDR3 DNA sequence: TGTGCCAGCAGCACTAGTGTAAGCTATGGCTACACCTTC. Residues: CASSTSVSYGYTF. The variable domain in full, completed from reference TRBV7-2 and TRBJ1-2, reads GAGVSQSPSNKVTEKGKDVELRCDPISGHTALYWYRQSLGQGLEFLIYFQGNSAPDKSGLPSDRFSAERTGGSVSTLTIQRTQQEDSAVYLCASSTSVSYGYTFGSGTRLTVV.

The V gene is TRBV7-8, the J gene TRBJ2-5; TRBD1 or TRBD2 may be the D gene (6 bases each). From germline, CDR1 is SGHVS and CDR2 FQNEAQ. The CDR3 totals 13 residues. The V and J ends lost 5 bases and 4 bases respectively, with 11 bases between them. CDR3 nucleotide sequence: TGTGCCAGCAGCCTGGGGGGCCCAGAGACCCAGTACTTC. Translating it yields CASSLGGPETQYF.

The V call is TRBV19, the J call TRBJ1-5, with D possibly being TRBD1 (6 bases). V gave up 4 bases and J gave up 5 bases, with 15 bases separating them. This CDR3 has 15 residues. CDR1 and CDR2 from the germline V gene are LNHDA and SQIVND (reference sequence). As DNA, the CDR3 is TGTGCCAGTAGTAGAACGGACAGCTACTATCAGCCCCAGCATTTT. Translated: CASSRTDSYYQPQHF.

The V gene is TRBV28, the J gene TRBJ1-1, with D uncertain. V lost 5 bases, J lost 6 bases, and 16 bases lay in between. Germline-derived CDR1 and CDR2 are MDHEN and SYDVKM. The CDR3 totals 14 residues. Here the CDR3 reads CASSPRSYIAEAFF. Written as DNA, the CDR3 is TGTGCCAGCAGTCCCCGGTCGTATATTGCTGAAGCTTTCTTT.

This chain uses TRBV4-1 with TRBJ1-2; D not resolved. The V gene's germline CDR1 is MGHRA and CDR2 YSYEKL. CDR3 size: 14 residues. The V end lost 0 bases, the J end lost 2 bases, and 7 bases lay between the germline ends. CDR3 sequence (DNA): TGCGCCAGCAGCCAAGATATGGGGAACTATGGCTACACCTTC. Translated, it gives CASSQDMGNYGYTF.

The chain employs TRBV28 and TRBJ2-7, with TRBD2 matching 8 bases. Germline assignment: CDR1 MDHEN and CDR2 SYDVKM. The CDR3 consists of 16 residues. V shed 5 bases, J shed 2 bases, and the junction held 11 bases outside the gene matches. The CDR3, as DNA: TGTGCCAGCAGTCTCGGGGGGCGGGGGGTCCCCTACGAGCAGTACTTC. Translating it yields CASSLGGRGVPYEQYF.

The CDR3 nucleotides read TGTGCCAGCAGCTTAGCCCTAGAGAGGAGGACAGATACGCAGTATTTT. As protein: CASSLALERRTDTQYF. The chain carries TRBV7-2 and TRBJ2-3, with D perhaps matching TRBD2 (5 bases). The CDR3 consists of 16 residues. V lost 0 bases, J lost 3 bases, and 13 bases lay in between. Germline CDR1 SGHTA, CDR2 FQGNSA. Full variable domain (outside the CDR3, taken from reference TRBV7-2 and TRBJ2-3): GAGVSQSPSNKVTEKGKDVELRCDPISGHTALYWYRQSLGQGLEFLIYFQGNSAPDKSGLPSDRFSAERTGGSVSTLTIQRTQQEDSAVYLCASSLALERRTDTQYFGPGTRLTVL.

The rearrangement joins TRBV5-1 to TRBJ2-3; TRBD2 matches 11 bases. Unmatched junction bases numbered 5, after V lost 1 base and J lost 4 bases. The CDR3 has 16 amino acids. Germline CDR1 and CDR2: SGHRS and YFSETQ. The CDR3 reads CASSLSSGGSADTQYF. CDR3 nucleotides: TGCGCCAGCAGCTTGTCTAGCGGGGGGTCCGCAGATACGCAGTATTTT.